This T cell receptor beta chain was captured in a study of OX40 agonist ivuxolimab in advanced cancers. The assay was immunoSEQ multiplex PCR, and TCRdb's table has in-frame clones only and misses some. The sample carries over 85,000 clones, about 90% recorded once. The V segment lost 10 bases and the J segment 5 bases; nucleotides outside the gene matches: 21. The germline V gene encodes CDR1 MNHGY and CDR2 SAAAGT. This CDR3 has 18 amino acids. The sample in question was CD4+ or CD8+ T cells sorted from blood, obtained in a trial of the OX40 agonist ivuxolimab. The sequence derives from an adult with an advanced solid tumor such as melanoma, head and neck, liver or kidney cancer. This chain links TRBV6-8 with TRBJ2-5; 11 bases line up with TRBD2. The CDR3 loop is CANVPGLADNPIRETQYF. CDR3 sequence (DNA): TGTGCCAACGTACCGGGACTAGCGGACAATCCGATTAGGGAGACCCAGTACTTC.